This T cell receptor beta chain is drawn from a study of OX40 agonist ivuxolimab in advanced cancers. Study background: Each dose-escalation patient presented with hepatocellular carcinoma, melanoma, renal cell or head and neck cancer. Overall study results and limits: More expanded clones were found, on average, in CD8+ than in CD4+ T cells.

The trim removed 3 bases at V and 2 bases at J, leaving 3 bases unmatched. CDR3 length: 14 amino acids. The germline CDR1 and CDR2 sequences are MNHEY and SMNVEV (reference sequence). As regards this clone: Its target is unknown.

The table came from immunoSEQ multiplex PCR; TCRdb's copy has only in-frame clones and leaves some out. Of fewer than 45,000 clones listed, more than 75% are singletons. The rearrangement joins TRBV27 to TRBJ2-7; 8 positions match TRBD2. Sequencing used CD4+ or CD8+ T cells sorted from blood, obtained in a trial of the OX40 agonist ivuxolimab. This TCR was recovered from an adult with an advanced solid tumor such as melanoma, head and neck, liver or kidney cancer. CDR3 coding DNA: TGTGCCAGCAGTTTCCAAGCGGGGGCCTACGAGCAGTACTTC. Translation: CASSFQAGAYEQYF.